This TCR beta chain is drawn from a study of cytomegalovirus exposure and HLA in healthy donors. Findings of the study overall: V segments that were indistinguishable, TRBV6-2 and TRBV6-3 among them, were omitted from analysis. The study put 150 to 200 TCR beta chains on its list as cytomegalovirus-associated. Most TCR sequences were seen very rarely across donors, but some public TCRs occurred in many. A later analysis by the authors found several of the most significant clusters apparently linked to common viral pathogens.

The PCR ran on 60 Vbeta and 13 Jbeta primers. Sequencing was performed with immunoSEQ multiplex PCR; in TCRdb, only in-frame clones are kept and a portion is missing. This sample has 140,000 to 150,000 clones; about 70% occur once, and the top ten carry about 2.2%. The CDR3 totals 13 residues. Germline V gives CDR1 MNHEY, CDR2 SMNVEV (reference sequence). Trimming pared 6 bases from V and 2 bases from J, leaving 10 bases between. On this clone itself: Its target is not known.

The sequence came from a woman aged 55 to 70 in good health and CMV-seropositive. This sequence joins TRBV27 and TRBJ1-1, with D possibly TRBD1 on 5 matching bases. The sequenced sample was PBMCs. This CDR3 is CASRRQRNTEAFF. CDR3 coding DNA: TGTGCCAGCAGGCGACAGCGAAACACTGAAGCTTTCTTT.